This T cell receptor (beta chain) was identified during a study of blood T cell repertoires in COVID-19. Whole-study context: The origin of the acute and convalescent COVID-19 samples was the United States, Italy and Spain. PBMCs, B-cell-depleted T cells, or T cells were the source of the cDNA or gDNA that made up the material.

Original handling: From reference gene primer amplification, estimates of nucleated cell counts were derived. Sequencing was performed with immunoSEQ multiplex PCR; in TCRdb, only in-frame clones are kept and a portion is missing. That table gives V, J and clone size, and the DNA gave D and trimming. The sample comprises approximately 35,000 clones, around 83% of which are singletons, and roughly 14% rests with the top ten. Germline-derived CDR1 and CDR2 are MNHEY and SVGEGT. With V trimmed by 4 bases and J by 6 bases, 7 bases remained unmatched. The CDR3 covers 14 residues. The sequence derives from a human donor in a cohort sampled during active COVID-19. This chain uses TRBV6-2 or TRBV6-3 with TRBJ2-7; 9 bases line up with TRBD1. Sequenced material: peripheral blood. DNA of the CDR3: TGTGCCAGCAGTTCCGGGACAGGGCTAAGCGAGCAGTACTTC. The encoded protein is CASSSGTGLSEQYF.